In its sample, the clone carrying this T cell receptor beta chain was seen many times. The antigen is undetermined. TCR cDNA molecules each carried a unique molecular identifier. TCRdb recomputed calls from the 5' RACE reads with MiXCR, one row per CDR3 protein. There are roughly 40,000 distinct CDR3 sequences in the sample; approximately 6.9% occur only once, and around 45% lies in the top ten. The sample comes from a study of spatial heterogeneity in lung cancer. The overall study: Sequencing consistently turned up more beta-chain sequences than alpha-chain sequences. Study-level results: Tumor TCRs that were ubiquitous and expanded showed up in blood more at resection than follow-up.

The time point: sample taken at primary tumor resection. Sequencing covered unsorted whole RNA taken from tumor, nontumor lung or frozen PBMC. Patients with untreated early-stage non-small cell lung cancer, numbering some 68, were the donors. The CDR3 runs to 15 residues. Trimming pared 0 bases from V and 0 bases from J, leaving 6 bases between. The clonotype was recovered from a female donor with early-stage non-small cell lung cancer. The sequencing used PBMCs, collected at surgery. The chain couples TRBV12-3 or TRBV12-4 to TRBJ2-1, with a possible D match to TRBD2 (5 bases). The CDR3 DNA is TGTGCCAGCAGTTTAGCGGGGAGCTCCTACAATGAGCAGTTCTTC. Translation gives CASSLAGSSYNEQFF.